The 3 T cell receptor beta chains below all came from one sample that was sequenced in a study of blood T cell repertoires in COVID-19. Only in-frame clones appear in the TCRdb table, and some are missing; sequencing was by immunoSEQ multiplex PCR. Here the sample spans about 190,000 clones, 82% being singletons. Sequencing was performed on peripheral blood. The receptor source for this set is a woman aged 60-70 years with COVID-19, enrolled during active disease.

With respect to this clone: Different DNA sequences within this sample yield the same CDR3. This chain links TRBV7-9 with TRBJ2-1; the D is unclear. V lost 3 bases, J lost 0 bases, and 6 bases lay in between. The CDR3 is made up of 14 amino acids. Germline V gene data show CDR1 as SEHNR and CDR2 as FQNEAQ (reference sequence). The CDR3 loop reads CASSLASSYNEQFF. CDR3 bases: TGTGCCAGCAGCTTGGCTAGCTCCTACAATGAGCAGTTCTTC.

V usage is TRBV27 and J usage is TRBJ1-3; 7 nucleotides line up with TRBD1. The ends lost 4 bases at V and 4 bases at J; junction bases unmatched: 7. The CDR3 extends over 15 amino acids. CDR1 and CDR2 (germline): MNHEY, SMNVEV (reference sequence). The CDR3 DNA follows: TGTGCCAGCAGTTCCTCTCAGGGGGTAGGAAACACCATATATTTT. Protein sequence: CASSSSQGVGNTIYF.

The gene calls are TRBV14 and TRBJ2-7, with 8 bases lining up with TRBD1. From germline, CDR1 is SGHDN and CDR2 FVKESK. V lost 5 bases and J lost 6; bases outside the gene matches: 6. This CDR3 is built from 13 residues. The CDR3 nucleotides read TGTGCCAGCAGCGCCCGACAGGGGCGCGAGCAGTACGTC. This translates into CASSARQGREQYV.